A selection of T cell receptor beta chains follows, all from one sample in a study of a mutant IDH1 vaccine in newly diagnosed glioma. This table comes from immunoSEQ multiplex PCR, and its TCRdb copy is limited to in-frame clones, with some not included. This table has tens of thousands of clones, roughly 80% appearing once. Antigens for these TCRs are unknown. The sample in question was PBMCs, obtained from a glioma patient whose treatment included an IDH1 peptide vaccine. These receptors were collected from a woman in her twenties or thirties with glioma. Some clones in this sample may be carry-over from other donors' samples. Each CDR3 is given with its conserved first and last residue. The D gene is left open where the match is weak. Clone size appears in some rows only: once, few, many, or a class for an expanded clone.

CDR3 DNA,CDR3 protein,J gene,D gene,clone size,V gene
TGTGCCAGCAGCTTAGGGGGGCGGAACACTGAAGCTTTCTTT,CASSLGGRNTEAFF,TRBJ1-1,NA,NA,TRBV13
TGCGCCAGCAGTGAGTGGAGGGGCACCGGGGAGCTGTTTTTT,CASSEWRGTGELFF,TRBJ2-2,NA,NA,TRBV10-1
TGTGCCAGCTCGTCTGGCGAGGGTCGAGACTATGGCTACACCTTC,CASSSGEGRDYGYTF,TRBJ1-2,NA,NA,TRBV18
TGCGCCAGCAGCCTGGGAGGGCCGGAATCGACAGATACGCAGTATTTT,CASSLGGPESTDTQYF,TRBJ2-3,TRBD2,NA,TRBV5-1
TGCGCCAGCAGCCAAGAGAGTCACTACGAGCAGTACTTC,CASSQESHYEQYF,TRBJ2-7,NA,NA,TRBV4-1
TGTGCCAGCAGCTCGACATCCGATCGGGACTTCTACGAGCAGTACTTC,CASSSTSDRDFYEQYF,TRBJ2-7,NA,NA,TRBV7-9
TGCGCCAGCAGCTTGGCCTTAGGCGGGGAGCTGTTTTTT,CASSLALGGELFF,TRBJ2-2,NA,NA,TRBV5-1
TGTGCCAGTAGTGGACGTGGATCCTACGAGCAGTACTTC,CASSGRGSYEQYF,TRBJ2-7,NA,NA,TRBV19
TGTGCCTGGAGGCTGGGACAGGGATGGACTGAAGCTTTCTTT,CAWRLGQGWTEAFF,TRBJ1-1,TRBD1,NA,TRBV30
TGCGCCAGCAGTTTGACTGGACAGCCGAACACTGAAGCTTTCTTT,CASSLTGQPNTEAFF,TRBJ1-1,NA,NA,TRBV5-1
TGTGCCAGCAGCTTGCCAGGGCTGAACACTGAAGCTTTCTTT,CASSLPGLNTEAFF,TRBJ1-1,NA,NA,TRBV7-9
TGCGCCAGCAGCCATACCGGGACAGGGGGCTTCTATGGCTACACCTTC,CASSHTGTGGFYGYTF,TRBJ1-2,TRBD1,NA,TRBV4-1
TGTGCCAGCAGCCTAACAGGGAGCCCCCTCTCTGGGGCCAACGTCCTGACTTTC,CASSLTGSPLSGANVLTF,TRBJ2-6,NA,NA,TRBV7-9
TGCAGCGTTGTTCTAGCGGGAGGGGGAGAGACCCAGTACTTC,CSVVLAGGGETQYF,TRBJ2-5,TRBD2,NA,TRBV29-1
TGCGCCAGCAGCCAAACCTTCAGGGTAGGGAGAAACACCATATATTTT,CASSQTFRVGRNTIYF,TRBJ1-3,NA,NA,TRBV4-1
TGTGCCAGCAGCATAGGGGCAGGGCCCGTTCCCAATCAGCCCCAGCATTTT,CASSIGAGPVPNQPQHF,TRBJ1-5,NA,NA,TRBV7-8
TGTGCCAGCAGCGAGTCCTGGGACAGCCCTCGGGAGCAGTACTTC,CASSESWDSPREQYF,TRBJ2-7,TRBD1,few,TRBV5-4
TGTGCCAGCCAGGGTTTGTGGACTGAAGCTTTCTTT,CASQGLWTEAFF,TRBJ1-1,NA,NA,TRBV25-1
TGTGCCAGCAGTCAGCCGGACAGGGGGCGAAAGAACTATGGCTACACCTTC,CASSQPDRGRKNYGYTF,TRBJ1-2,TRBD1,NA,TRBV28
TGTGCCAGCAGCTCGGACTTTAGCGGGAGAGGGTCCTACAATGAGCAGTTCTTC,CASSSDFSGRGSYNEQFF,TRBJ2-1,TRBD2,NA,TRBV7-9
TGTGCCAGCAGTTACGGGACAGGGGTGGGCAATGAGCAGTTCTTC,CASSYGTGVGNEQFF,TRBJ2-1,TRBD1,NA,TRBV6-5
TGTGCCAGCACCTCTAGCGGGACGAACACCGGGGAGCTGTTTTTT,CASTSSGTNTGELFF,TRBJ2-2,TRBD2,NA,TRBV2
TGTGCCAGTAGTCCCGTGACGCAGACAGGAAACACCATATATTTT,CASSPVTQTGNTIYF,TRBJ1-3,NA,NA,TRBV19
TGTGCCAGCAGCTGGATCCCTAGCGGGAGAACCTACGAGCAGTACTTC,CASSWIPSGRTYEQYF,TRBJ2-7,TRBD2,NA,TRBV13
TGTGCCAGCAGCTTAGGGGGAGGGATCGGTGTGGGTGGCTACACCTTC,CASSLGGGIGVGGYTF,TRBJ1-2,NA,NA,TRBV11-3
TGTGCCACCAGCAGCCCGGGACCTAAGACAGATACGCAGTATTTT,CATSSPGPKTDTQYF,TRBJ2-3,NA,NA,TRBV15
TGTGCCAGCAGCAAAGCCGCGGCACCCTATCAGCCCCAGCATTTT,CASSKAAAPYQPQHF,TRBJ1-5,NA,NA,TRBV21-1
TGCGCCAGCAGCTTGAGCAGAGATACGCAGTATTTT,CASSLSRDTQYF,TRBJ2-3,NA,once,TRBV5-1
TGTGCCAGCAGCCAAGACGGGGGGGGGCACTACGAGCAGTACTTC,CASSQDGGGHYEQYF,TRBJ2-7,TRBD2,once,TRBV14
TGTGCCAGCTCACCGAGGGCGGCGGGGGACGAGCAGTACTTC,CASSPRAAGDEQYF,TRBJ2-7,TRBD2,NA,TRBV18
TGCAGCGTTGTCCTGGGGGGACATGAGCAGTTCTTC,CSVVLGGHEQFF,TRBJ2-1,NA,NA,TRBV29-1
TGTGCCAGTAGCCGGACTAGCGGGTCCTACAATGAGCAGTTCTTC,CASSRTSGSYNEQFF,TRBJ2-1,TRBD2,medium-sized,TRBV19
TGTGCCAGCAGCCCAGGTGGCCGTGAAGAGCAGTACTTC,CASSPGGREEQYF,TRBJ2-7,NA,NA,TRBV7-8
TGCGCCAGCAGCCAAGGGGACAGGGTAACTGAAGCTTTCTTT,CASSQGDRVTEAFF,TRBJ1-1,TRBD1,NA,TRBV4-1
TGTGCCAGCAGCTCCGGACAGGGAGGTGAAGCTTTCTTT,CASSSGQGGEAFF,TRBJ1-1,TRBD1,NA,TRBV7-6
TGCGCCAGCAGCTTGGCCCCGGGAGACTACAATGAGCAGTTCTTC,CASSLAPGDYNEQFF,TRBJ2-1,NA,NA,TRBV5-1
TGCGCCAGCAGCCAAGTCCCAGGGATGGACTATGGCTACACCTTC,CASSQVPGMDYGYTF,TRBJ1-2,NA,NA,TRBV4-1
TGTGCCAGCAGTTACGGCAGGTTGAACACTGAAGCTTTCTTT,CASSYGRLNTEAFF,TRBJ1-1,NA,NA,TRBV6-6
TGCGCCAGCAGCTTGAGGTGGGACGCGACAGATACGCAGTATTTT,CASSLRWDATDTQYF,TRBJ2-3,NA,NA,TRBV5-1
TGTGCCAGCAGTTTTTGGACAGGGGCCTACGAGCAGTACTTC,CASSFWTGAYEQYF,TRBJ2-7,TRBD1,NA,TRBV27
TGTGCCAGCAGCTCCGGGACAGGGACCTACGAGCAGTACTTC,CASSSGTGTYEQYF,TRBJ2-7,TRBD1,NA,TRBV7-6
TGTCGATACACCGGGGGACTAGCCTACGAGCAGTACTTC,CRYTGGLAYEQYF,TRBJ2-7,TRBD2,NA,TRBV5-4
TGTGCCTGGAGCAGTCAGGGGGCTACCTATGGCTACACCTTC,CAWSSQGATYGYTF,TRBJ1-2,TRBD1,NA,TRBV30
TGTGCCAGCAGCTTGGCAGGGAAGGAGACCCAGTACTTC,CASSLAGKETQYF,TRBJ2-5,NA,NA,TRBV5-5
TGTGCCAGCAGTTCGGGTGGGGAGTCCACTGAAGCTTTCTTT,CASSSGGESTEAFF,TRBJ1-1,NA,NA,TRBV6-5
TGTGCCAGTAGTATAGGGGGGGGAGAGACCCAGTACTTC,CASSIGGGETQYF,TRBJ2-5,TRBD2,NA,TRBV19
TGTGCCAGCAGCCAAGAGGGCGGAGGGCTCTCCTACGAGCAGTACTTC,CASSQEGGGLSYEQYF,TRBJ2-7,NA,NA,TRBV14
TGTGCCATCAGTGAAGGGGGGCCCGGGGAGCTGTTTTTT,CAISEGGPGELFF,TRBJ2-2,NA,NA,TRBV10-3
TGTGCCAGCAGTCTCAGACTAGCGGGAGGCCCCTACAATGAGCAGTTCTTC,CASSLRLAGGPYNEQFF,TRBJ2-1,TRBD2,NA,TRBV27
TGTGCCAGCAGCTATACCCTGGGGGGGACCGGGGAGCTGTTTTTT,CASSYTLGGTGELFF,TRBJ2-2,TRBD2,NA,TRBV7-2
TGTGCCACCAGCAGAGTAGTTTCTAGCGGACACTCCTACGAGCAGTACTTC,CATSRVVSSGHSYEQYF,TRBJ2-7,TRBD2,NA,TRBV15
TGTGCCAGCAGCCGGGACAGGGATAACTATGGCTACACCTTC,CASSRDRDNYGYTF,TRBJ1-2,TRBD1,NA,TRBV4-2
TGTGCTAGTGGTTTGCACAGGGACTCCGGGGAGCTGTTTTTT,CASGLHRDSGELFF,TRBJ2-2,NA,NA,TRBV12-5